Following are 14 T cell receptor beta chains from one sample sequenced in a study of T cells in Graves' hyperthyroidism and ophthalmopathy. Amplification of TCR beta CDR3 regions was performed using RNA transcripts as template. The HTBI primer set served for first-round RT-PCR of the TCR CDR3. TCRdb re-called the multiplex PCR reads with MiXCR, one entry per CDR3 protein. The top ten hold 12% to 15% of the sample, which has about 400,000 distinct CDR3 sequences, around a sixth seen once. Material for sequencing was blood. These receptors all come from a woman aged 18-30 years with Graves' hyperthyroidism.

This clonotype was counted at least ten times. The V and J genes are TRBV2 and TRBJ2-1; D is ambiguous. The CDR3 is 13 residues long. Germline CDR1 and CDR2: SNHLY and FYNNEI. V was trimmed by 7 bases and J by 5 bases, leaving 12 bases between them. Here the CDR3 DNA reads TGTGCCAGCACGTTGGGCCGGAACAATGAGCAGTTCTTC. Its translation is CASTLGRNNEQFF. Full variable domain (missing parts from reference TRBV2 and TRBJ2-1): EPEVTQTPSHQVTQMGQEVILRCVPISNHLYFYWYRQILGQKVEFLVSFYNNEISEKSEIFDDQFSVERPDGSNFTLKIRSTKLEDSAMYFCASTLGRNNEQFFGPGTRLTVL.

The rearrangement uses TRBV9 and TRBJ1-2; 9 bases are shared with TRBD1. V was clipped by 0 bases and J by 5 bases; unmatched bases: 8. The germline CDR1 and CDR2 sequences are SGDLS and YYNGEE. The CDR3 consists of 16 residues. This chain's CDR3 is CASSVEKEDRGYGYTF. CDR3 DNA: TGTGCCAGCAGCGTAGAAAAGGAGGACAGGGGATATGGCTACACCTTC.

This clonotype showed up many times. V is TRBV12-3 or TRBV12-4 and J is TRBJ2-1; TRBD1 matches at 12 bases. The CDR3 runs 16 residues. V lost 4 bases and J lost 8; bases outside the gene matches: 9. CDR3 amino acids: CASSWSGTGGWDEQFF. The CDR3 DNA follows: TGTGCCAGCAGTTGGAGTGGGACAGGGGGCTGGGATGAGCAGTTCTTC.

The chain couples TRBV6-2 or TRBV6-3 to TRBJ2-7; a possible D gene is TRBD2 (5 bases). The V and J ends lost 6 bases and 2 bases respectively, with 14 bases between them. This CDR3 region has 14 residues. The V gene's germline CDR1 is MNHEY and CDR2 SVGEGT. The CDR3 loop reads CASSPDFQPYEQYF. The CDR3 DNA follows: TGTGCCAGCAGCCCGGACTTTCAGCCCTACGAGCAGTACTTC.

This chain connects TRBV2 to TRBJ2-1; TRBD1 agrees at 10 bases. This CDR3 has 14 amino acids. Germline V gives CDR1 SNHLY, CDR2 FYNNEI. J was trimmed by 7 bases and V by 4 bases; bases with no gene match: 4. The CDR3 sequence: CASSVRQGANEQFF. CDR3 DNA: TGTGCCAGCAGTGTGAGACAGGGGGCGAATGAGCAGTTCTTC.

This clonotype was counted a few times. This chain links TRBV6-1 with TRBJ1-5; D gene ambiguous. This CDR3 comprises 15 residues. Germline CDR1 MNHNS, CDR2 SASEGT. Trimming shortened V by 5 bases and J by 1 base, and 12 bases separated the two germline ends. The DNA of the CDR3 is TGTGCCAGCAGTTACGGGCAGACAAGCAATCAGCCCCAGCATTTT. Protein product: CASSYGQTSNQPQHF.

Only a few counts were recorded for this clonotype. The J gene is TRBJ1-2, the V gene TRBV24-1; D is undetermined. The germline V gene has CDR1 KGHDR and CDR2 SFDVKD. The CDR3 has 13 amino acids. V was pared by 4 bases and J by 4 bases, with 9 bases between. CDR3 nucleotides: TGTGCCACCAGTGAAGGTGGGCTCTATGGCTACACCTTC. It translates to CATSEGGLYGYTF.

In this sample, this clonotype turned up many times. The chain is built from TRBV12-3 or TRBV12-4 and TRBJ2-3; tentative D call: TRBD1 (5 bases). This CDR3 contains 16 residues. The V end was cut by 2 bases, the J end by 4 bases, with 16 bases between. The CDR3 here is CASSLLTWGRADTQYF. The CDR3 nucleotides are TGTGCCAGCAGTTTACTGACTTGGGGCCGAGCAGATACGCAGTATTTT.

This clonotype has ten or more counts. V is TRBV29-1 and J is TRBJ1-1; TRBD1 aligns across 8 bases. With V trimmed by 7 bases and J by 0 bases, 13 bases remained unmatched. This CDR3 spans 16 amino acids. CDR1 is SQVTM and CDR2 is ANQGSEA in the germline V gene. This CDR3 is CSAGQGTVTMNTEAFF. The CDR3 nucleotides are TGCAGCGCAGGACAGGGCACTGTTACTATGAACACTGAAGCTTTCTTT. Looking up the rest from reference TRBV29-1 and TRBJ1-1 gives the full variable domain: SAVISQKPSRDICQRGTSLTIQCQVDSQVTMMFWYRQQPGQSLTLIATANQGSEATYESGFVIDKFPISRPNLTFSTLTVSNMSPEDSSIYLCSAGQGTVTMNTEAFFGQGTRLTVV.

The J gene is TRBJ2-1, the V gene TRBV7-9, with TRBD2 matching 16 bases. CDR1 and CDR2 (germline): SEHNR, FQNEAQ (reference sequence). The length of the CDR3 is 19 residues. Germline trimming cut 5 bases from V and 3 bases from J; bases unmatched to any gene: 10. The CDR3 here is CASSRSGLAGGEIYNEQFF. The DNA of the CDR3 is TGTGCCAGCAGCCGGTCGGGACTAGCGGGGGGGGAGATCTACAATGAGCAGTTCTTC.

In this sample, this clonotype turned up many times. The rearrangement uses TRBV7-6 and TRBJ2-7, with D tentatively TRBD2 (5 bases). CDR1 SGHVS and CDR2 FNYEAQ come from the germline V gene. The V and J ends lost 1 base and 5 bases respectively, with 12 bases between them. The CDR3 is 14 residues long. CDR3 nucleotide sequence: TGTGCCAGCAGCTTAGTGCGGCGGGTAGACGAGCAGTACTTC. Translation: CASSLVRRVDEQYF. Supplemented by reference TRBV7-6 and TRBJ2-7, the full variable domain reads GAGVSQSPRYKVTKRGQDVALRCDPISGHVSLYWYRQALGQGPEFLTYFNYEAQQDKSGLPNDRFSAERPEGSISTLTIQRTEQRDSAMYRCASSLVRRVDEQYFGPGTRLTVT.

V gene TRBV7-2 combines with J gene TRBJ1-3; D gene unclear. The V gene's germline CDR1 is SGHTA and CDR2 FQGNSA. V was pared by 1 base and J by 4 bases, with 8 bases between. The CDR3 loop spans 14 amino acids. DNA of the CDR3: TGTGCCAGCAGCTTAGTCCCAGCCGGAAACACCATATATTTT. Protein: CASSLVPAGNTIYF. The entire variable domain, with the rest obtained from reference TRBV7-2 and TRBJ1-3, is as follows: GAGVSQSPSNKVTEKGKDVELRCDPISGHTALYWYRQSLGQGLEFLIYFQGNSAPDKSGLPSDRFSAERTGGSVSTLTIQRTQQEDSAVYLCASSLVPAGNTIYFGEGSWLTVV.

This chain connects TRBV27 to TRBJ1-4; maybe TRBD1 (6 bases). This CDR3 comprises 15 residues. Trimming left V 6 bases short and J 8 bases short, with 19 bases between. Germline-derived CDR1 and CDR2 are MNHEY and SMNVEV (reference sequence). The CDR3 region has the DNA TGTGCCAGCAGCCCCCGGTGGACAGCGTGGGAAAAACTGTTTTTT. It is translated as CASSPRWTAWEKLFF.

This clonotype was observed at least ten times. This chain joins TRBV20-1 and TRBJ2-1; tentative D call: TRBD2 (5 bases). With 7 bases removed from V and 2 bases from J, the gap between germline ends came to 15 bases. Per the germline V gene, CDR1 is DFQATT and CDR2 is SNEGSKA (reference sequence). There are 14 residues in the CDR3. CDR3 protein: CSVESGRTYNEQFF. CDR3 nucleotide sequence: TGCAGTGTAGAGAGCGGACGGACCTACAATGAGCAGTTCTTC.